Shown below are 30 T cell receptor beta chains from a single sample sequenced in a study of CD4 T cells in relation to SARS-CoV-2 and coronaviruses. Their antigens remain unidentified. Data came from immunoSEQ multiplex PCR; TCRdb stores just in-frame clones and leaves some out. This sample has over 25,000 clones, with roughly four fifths found just once. Before the COVID-19 pandemic, during about 2010-2018, CD4+ T cells were taken from unexposed donors. Isolation of CD4+ T cells took place after roughly nine days in culture. The sequenced material came from CD4+ T cells from PBMCs, cultured in vitro. These receptors originate from a human donor in good health.

This chain uses TRBV6-1 with TRBJ1-4; D gene uncertain. This CDR3 is 13 amino acids long. CDR1 is MNHNS, CDR2 SASEGT, per germline. The germline V and J ends were trimmed by 3 bases and 5 bases, with 7 bases remaining between them. CDR3 nucleotides: TGTGCCAGCAGTGAGTTCAGAAATGAAAAACTGTTTTTT. It specifies CASSEFRNEKLFF.

The J gene is TRBJ1-5, the V gene TRBV4-1; 8 bases are shared with TRBD1. Germline assignment: CDR1 MGHRA and CDR2 YSYEKL. J lost 9 bases, V lost 4 bases, and 17 bases had no gene match. This CDR3 has 17 residues. CDR3 nucleotide sequence: TGCGCCAGCAGCCCCATATTAGGACAGGGCCTGGGGCGGCCCCAGCATTTT. As protein: CASSPILGQGLGRPQHF.

This clone was detected only a few times. J is TRBJ1-3 and V is TRBV7-9, with 7 bases identical to TRBD1. Unmatched junction bases numbered 8, after V lost 0 bases and J lost 0 bases. The germline CDR1 and CDR2 sequences are SEHNR and FQNEAQ (reference sequence). The CDR3 consists of 18 residues. The CDR3 sequence: CASSLAGDRDHSGNTIYF. The DNA for the CDR3 is TGTGCCAGCAGCTTAGCCGGAGACAGGGACCACTCTGGAAACACCATATATTTT.

V usage is TRBV6-6 and J usage is TRBJ1-1; possible D gene TRBD1, 5 bases. Germline V CDR1 and CDR2: MNHNY, SVGAGI (reference sequence). This CDR3 spans 15 amino acids. V was cut by 3 bases and J by 3 bases, with 14 bases left in between. The CDR3 here is CASSYRPGGDTEAFF. For the CDR3, the DNA is TGTGCCAGCAGTTATCGCCCGGGGGGGGACACTGAAGCTTTCTTT.

The chain uses TRBV7-8 and TRBJ2-7; 9 nucleotides line up with TRBD2. Germline V lookup: CDR1 SGHVS, CDR2 FQNEAQ. CDR3 length: 15 residues. V shed 4 bases and J 6 bases; nucleotides not matched to a gene: 10. CDR3 region: CASSSLSGRLGEQYF. CDR3 nucleotide sequence: TGTGCCAGCAGCTCCCTTAGCGGGAGACTGGGCGAGCAGTACTTC.

The rearrangement uses TRBV6-1 and TRBJ2-1; TRBD2 matches at 12 bases. Per germline, CDR1 MNHNS and CDR2 SASEGT. This CDR3 is built from 15 residues. V shed 1 base and J 6 bases; nucleotides not matched to a gene: 1. The CDR3 DNA follows: TGTGCCAGCAGTGAAGAGGGACTAGCGGGCAATGAGCAGTTCTTC. Encoded protein: CASSEEGLAGNEQFF.

This chain links TRBV9 with TRBJ2-2, with 10 bases lining up with TRBD2. Trimming at V came to 5 bases and at J to 6 bases, leaving 10 bases not matched to a gene. This CDR3 is 16 amino acids long. Germline V gene lookup returns CDR1 SGDLS and CDR2 YYNGEE. Written as DNA, the CDR3 is TGTGCCAGCAGTTACAGCGGGAGGGTTTCCCCCGGGGAGCTGTTTTTT. Its translation is CASSYSGRVSPGELFF.

The chain combines TRBV7-2 with TRBJ2-3; D is perhaps TRBD2 (5 bases). The CDR3 runs 15 residues. The ends were cut back, 4 bases at V and 0 bases at J, with 11 bases in the middle. Germline V gives CDR1 SGHTA, CDR2 FQGNSA. The DNA of the CDR3 is TGTGCCAGCAGCTATAGCGCTTTTAGCACAGATACGCAGTATTTT. Protein product: CASSYSAFSTDTQYF.

This chain uses TRBV5-4 with TRBJ1-4, with 7 bases matching TRBD1. V shed 2 bases, J shed 5 bases, and the junction held 3 bases outside the gene matches. Germline V lookup: CDR1 SGHNT, CDR2 YYREEE (reference sequence). The CDR3 is 14 residues long. The CDR3 is CASSFRGQNEKLFF. The CDR3 DNA is TGTGCCAGCAGCTTTCGGGGACAGAATGAAAAACTGTTTTTT. Together with reference TRBV5-4 and TRBJ1-4, the CDR3 gives the full variable domain: ETGVTQSPTHLIKTRGQQVTLRCSSQSGHNTVSWYQQALGQGPQFIFQYYREEENGRGNFPPRFSGLQFPNYSSELNVNALELDDSALYLCASSFRGQNEKLFFGSGTQLSVL.

The gene calls are TRBV28 and TRBJ1-2; D gene unclear. CDR1 MDHEN and CDR2 SYDVKM come from the germline V gene. V lost 7 bases and J 2 bases, leaving 8 bases between the germline ends. The CDR3 extends over 12 amino acids. This CDR3 reads CASTSGNYGYTF. The CDR3 DNA is TGTGCCAGCACATCCGGGAACTATGGCTACACCTTC.

This chain links TRBV7-9 with TRBJ2-2; D unresolved. Trimming stripped 1 base from V and 5 bases from J, with 5 bases between. Germline CDR1 and CDR2: SEHNR and FQNEAQ (reference sequence). This CDR3 is built from 13 residues. The CDR3 protein is CASSLEGTGELFF. For the CDR3, the DNA is TGTGCCAGCAGCTTAGAGGGTACCGGGGAGCTGTTTTTT. Supplemented by reference TRBV7-9 and TRBJ2-2, the full variable domain reads DTGVSQNPRHKITKRGQNVTFRCDPISEHNRLYWYRQTLGQGPEFLTYFQNEAQLEKSRLLSDRFSAERPKGSFSTLEIQRTEQGDSAMYLCASSLEGTGELFFGEGSRLTVL.

J is TRBJ1-2 and V is TRBV7-2; no reliable D call. The CDR3 extends over 13 amino acids. Germline assignment: CDR1 SGHTA and CDR2 FQGNSA. Trimming pared 3 bases from V and 2 bases from J, leaving 7 bases between. CDR3: CASSFGVNYGYTF. CDR3 coding DNA: TGTGCCAGCAGCTTTGGAGTAAACTATGGCTACACCTTC. Complete variable domain (other parts from reference TRBV7-2 and TRBJ1-2): GAGVSQSPSNKVTEKGKDVELRCDPISGHTALYWYRQSLGQGLEFLIYFQGNSAPDKSGLPSDRFSAERTGGSVSTLTIQRTQQEDSAVYLCASSFGVNYGYTFGSGTRLTVV.

The CDR3 protein is CASRGGEASGANVLTF. The DNA of the CDR3 is TGTGCCAGCAGGGGGGGAGAGGCTTCGGGGGCCAACGTCCTGACTTTC. The V and J genes are TRBV7-2 and TRBJ2-6, with a tentative D call TRBD2 (6 bases). The V gene's germline CDR1 is SGHTA and CDR2 FQGNSA. The CDR3 is 16 amino acids. V was pared by 6 bases and J by 4 bases, with 16 bases between.

The CDR3 region is CASSPGGGNYGYTF. The CDR3 nucleotides are TGTGCCAGTAGTCCAGGGGGAGGTAACTATGGCTACACCTTC. The chain links TRBV19 to TRBJ1-2; TRBD1 matches at 7 bases. The V segment lost 5 bases and the J segment 1 base; nucleotides outside the gene matches: 4. The CDR3 extends over 14 amino acids. The germline V gene has CDR1 LNHDA and CDR2 SQIVND (reference sequence).

There are a few counts of this clone. This chain connects TRBV14 to TRBJ1-1; D ambiguous. The germline V and J ends were trimmed by 4 bases and 5 bases, with 14 bases remaining between them. Germline V gives CDR1 SGHDN, CDR2 FVKESK. CDR3 size: 14 residues. CDR3 in DNA: TGTGCCAGCAGCCCCCGGTATGGGCGGACTGAAGCTTTCTTT. Protein: CASSPRYGRTEAFF.

The chain employs TRBV5-6 and TRBJ2-4; tentatively, D is TRBD1 (6 bases). Germline CDR1 reads SGHDT; CDR2 reads YYEEEE. V dropped 1 base and J dropped 0 bases, with 14 bases sitting between them. The CDR3 is made up of 17 amino acids. DNA for the CDR3: TGTGCCAGCAGCTTGAGACAGGCCGAGCTAGCCAAAAACATTCAGTACTTC. This encodes CASSLRQAELAKNIQYF.

The sample holds a few counts of this clone. The chain has TRBV5-4 and TRBJ1-4; D call uncertain. Germline V gene sequence: CDR1 SGHNT, CDR2 YYREEE (reference sequence). Trimming stripped 2 bases from V and 8 bases from J, with 19 bases between. The CDR3 length is 16 residues. The CDR3 here is CASSFPPGTGREKLFF. CDR3 nucleotides: TGTGCCAGCAGCTTTCCCCCAGGAACCGGACGGGAAAAACTGTTTTTT.

The chain links TRBV5-1 to TRBJ1-1, with D maybe TRBD1 (6 bases). CDR3 length equals 15 residues. Trimming pared 5 bases from V and 0 bases from J, leaving 14 bases between. CDR1 is SGHRS and CDR2 is YFSETQ in the germline V gene. The CDR3 here is CASREGGQVNTEAFF. The DNA of the CDR3 is TGCGCCAGCAGGGAAGGGGGTCAGGTGAACACTGAAGCTTTCTTT.

The V call is TRBV7-9, the J call TRBJ1-3, with 7 bases matching TRBD1. Germline V gives CDR1 SEHNR, CDR2 FQNEAQ (reference sequence). V was clipped by 5 bases and J by 0 bases; unmatched bases: 13. CDR3 length: 18 residues. CDR3 protein: CASSTLPGQPFSGNTIYF. The CDR3 DNA reads TGTGCCAGCAGCACCCTCCCGGGACAGCCTTTCTCTGGAAACACCATATATTTT.

This clone appeared a single time. The chain is built from TRBV19 and TRBJ2-7, with D hard to call. Germline V gene lookup returns CDR1 LNHDA and CDR2 SQIVND (reference sequence). V was shortened by 1 base and J by 3 bases, with 7 bases between the two germline ends. The length of the CDR3 is 13 residues. CDR3 region: CASSIVWGYEQYF. In DNA, the CDR3 is TGTGCCAGTAGTATAGTTTGGGGCTACGAGCAGTACTTC.

The CDR3 protein is CASSRPGVNTEAFF. CDR3 coding DNA: TGTGCCAGCAGTAGACCAGGAGTAAACACTGAAGCTTTCTTT. The chain couples TRBV6-6 to TRBJ1-1; no clear D. This CDR3 is built from 14 residues. The V gene lost 5 bases and the J gene lost 2 bases, with 12 bases spanning the gap. Germline CDR1 MNHNY, CDR2 SVGAGI (reference sequence).

This clone was recorded a few times. In nucleotides, the CDR3 is TGCGCCAGCAGCCCCATAGGCTGGGATGGCTACACCTTC. This translates into CASSPIGWDGYTF. The genes are TRBV4-1 and TRBJ1-2; D remains unclear. V shed 4 bases and J shed 6 bases, with 12 bases lying between them. CDR1 and CDR2 from the germline V gene are MGHRA and YSYEKL. The CDR3 is 13 residues long.

The rearrangement joins TRBV5-8 to TRBJ2-2, with D possibly being TRBD1 or TRBD2 (6 bases each). The ends were cut back, 0 bases at V and 6 bases at J, with 12 bases in the middle. Per the germline V gene, CDR1 is SGHTS and CDR2 is YDEGEE. CDR3 length: 15 amino acids. Here the CDR3 reads CASSLVGGIAGELFF. In DNA form, the CDR3 reads TGTGCCAGCAGCTTGGTAGGGGGGATCGCCGGGGAGCTGTTTTTT.

This chain uses TRBV19 with TRBJ1-5; maybe TRBD1 (5 bases). The CDR3 runs to 14 residues. Per germline, CDR1 LNHDA and CDR2 SQIVND (reference sequence). V was clipped by 5 bases and J by 2 bases, with 10 bases between them. The CDR3 sequence is CASSSGQGNQPQHF. The CDR3 nucleotides read TGTGCCAGTAGTTCAGGGCAGGGCAATCAGCCCCAGCATTTT.

The rearrangement uses TRBV9 and TRBJ1-1; D is possibly TRBD1 (6 bases). Germline CDR1 SGDLS, CDR2 YYNGEE. V was pared by 3 bases and J by 3 bases, with 12 bases between. CDR3 length: 14 amino acids. For the CDR3, the DNA is TGTGCCAGCAGCGATGGACAGTACGACACTGAAGCTTTCTTT. Translation: CASSDGQYDTEAFF.

This chain links TRBV11-3 with TRBJ2-3; no firm D call. Per germline, CDR1 SGHNT and CDR2 YENEEA. The CDR3 spans 13 residues. V was trimmed by 0 bases and J by 7 bases, leaving 8 bases between them. CDR3 amino acids: CASSLDGAYTQYF. CDR3 in DNA: TGTGCCAGCAGCTTAGATGGCGCCTATACGCAGTATTTT.

The gene calls are TRBV3-1 (or the pseudogene TRBV3-2) and TRBJ2-6; 11 bases are a match to TRBD2. CDR3 length: 18 residues. The ends lost 1 base at V and 3 bases at J; junction bases unmatched: 5. The germline V gene has CDR1 LGHDT and CDR2 YNNKEL (reference sequence). CDR3 coding DNA: TGTGCCAGCAGCCAAGGTCTAGCGGGAGGCGGTGGGGCCAACGTCCTGACTTTC. Translation gives CASSQGLAGGGGANVLTF.

The chain uses TRBV12-3 or TRBV12-4 and TRBJ2-5; D gene uncertain. The CDR3 is 12 residues long. V was cut by 5 bases and J by 0 bases, with 4 bases left in between. CDR3 DNA: TGTGCCAGCAGTCGACACCAAGAGACCCAGTACTTC. Its translation: CASSRHQETQYF.

This sequence joins TRBV19 and TRBJ1-1; D not resolved. Trimming stripped 4 bases from V and 3 bases from J, with 12 bases between. CDR3 length: 14 amino acids. Germline V lookup: CDR1 LNHDA, CDR2 SQIVND (reference sequence). The DNA for the CDR3 is TGTGCCAGTAGTAGTCTTGCTGGGGACACTGAAGCTTTCTTT. Protein product: CASSSLAGDTEAFF.

This clone was seen only a few times. The genes are TRBV12-3 or TRBV12-4 and TRBJ2-5; 7 bases map to TRBD2. With 5 bases clipped from V and 5 bases from J, the junction kept 5 bases outside the gene matches. The CDR3 length is 13 residues. The CDR3 spells CASSRTRRETQYF. The CDR3 DNA reads as TGTGCCAGCAGTCGGACTAGACGGGAGACCCAGTACTTC.